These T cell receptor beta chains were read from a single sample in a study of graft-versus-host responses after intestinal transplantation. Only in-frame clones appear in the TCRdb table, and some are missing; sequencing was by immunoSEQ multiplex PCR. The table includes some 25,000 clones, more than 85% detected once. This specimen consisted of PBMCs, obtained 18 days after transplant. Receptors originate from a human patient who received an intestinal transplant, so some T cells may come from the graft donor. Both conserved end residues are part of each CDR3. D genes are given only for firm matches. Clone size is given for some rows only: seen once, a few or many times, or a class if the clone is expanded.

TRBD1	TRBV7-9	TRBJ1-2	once	TGTGCCAGCAGCCCGACGACAGGGCCCTATGGCTACACCTTC	CASSPTTGPYGYTF
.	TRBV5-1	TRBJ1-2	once	TGCGCCAGCAGCCCCGGGACCTCCTATGGCTACACCTTC	CASSPGTSYGYTF
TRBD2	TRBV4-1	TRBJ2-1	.	TGCGCCAGCAGCCAAGATCAGTGGGGGGGGAACAATGAGCAGTTCTTC	CASSQDQWGGNNEQFF
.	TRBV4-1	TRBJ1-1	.	TGCGCCAGCAGCCAAGTGTGGCTGAACACTGAAGCTTTCTTT	CASSQVWLNTEAFF
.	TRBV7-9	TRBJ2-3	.	TGTGCCAGCAGCTTAGCGGCGGGGAGCACAGATACGCAGTATTTT	CASSLAAGSTDTQYF
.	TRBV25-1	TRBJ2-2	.	TGTGCCAGCAGTGAATTGGGGACGGACACCGGGGAGCTGTTTTTT	CASSELGTDTGELFF
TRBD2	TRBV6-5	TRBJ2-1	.	TGTGCCAGCAGTTTTAGCGGGGGGGCCAATGAGCAGTTCTTC	CASSFSGGANEQFF
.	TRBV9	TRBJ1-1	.	TGTGCCAGCAGCCCCCACCAGGGCCAGAACACTGAAGCTTTCTTT	CASSPHQGQNTEAFF
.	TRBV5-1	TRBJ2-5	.	TGCGCCAGCAGCGACGCCTTCCAAGAGACCCAGTACTTC	CASSDAFQETQYF
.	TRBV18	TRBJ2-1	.	TGTGCCAGCTCGCCAAGCGTACAGGCTTTGAGTGAGCAGTTCTTC	CASSPSVQALSEQFF
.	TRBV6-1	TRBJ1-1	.	TGTGCCAGCAGACAGACAGTAGAAGCTTTCTTT	CASRQTVEAFF
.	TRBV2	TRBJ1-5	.	TGTGCCAGCAGTGATTGGGGAAACAATCAGCCCCAGCATTTT	CASSDWGNNQPQHF
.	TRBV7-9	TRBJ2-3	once	TGTGCCAGCATGGAGAGCACAGATACGCAGTATTTT	CASMESTDTQYF
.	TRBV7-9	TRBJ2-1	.	TGTGCCAGCAGCTCGCAATTAAATGTGGACAATGAGCAGTTCTTC	CASSSQLNVDNEQFF
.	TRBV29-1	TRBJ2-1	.	TGCAGCGTCCCCTCGGGGTCCTACGATGAGCAGTTCTTC	CSVPSGSYDEQFF
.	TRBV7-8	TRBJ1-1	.	TGTGCCAGCAGCTTAGGGACCAAAGTGAACACTGAAGCTTTCTTT	CASSLGTKVNTEAFF
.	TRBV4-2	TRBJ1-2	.	TGTGCCAGCAGCCAAGAGGGGTCCTATGGCTACACCTTC	CASSQEGSYGYTF
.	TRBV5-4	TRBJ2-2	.	TGTGCCAGCAGAAGGGACGGCGCGAACACCGGGGAGCTGTTTTTT	CASRRDGANTGELFF
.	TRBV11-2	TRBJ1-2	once	TGTGCCAGCAGCTTAGATTTGGGGTTCTGGAGCTACACCTTC	CASSLDLGFWSYTF
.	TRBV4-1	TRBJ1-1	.	TGCGCCAGCAGCCAAGATCAGGACCCCAAAGGAGCTTTCTTT	CASSQDQDPKGAFF
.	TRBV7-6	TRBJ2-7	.	TGTGCCAGCAGCTCCTCCCCCCTCATAGCAGCTTACTCCTCCTACGAGCAGTACTTC	CASSSSPLIAAYSSYEQYF
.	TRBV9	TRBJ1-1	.	TGTGCCAGCAGCGCTGCTCCCATGAACACTGAAGCTTTCTTT	CASSAAPMNTEAFF
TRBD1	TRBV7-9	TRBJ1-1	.	TGTGCCAGCAGCGTCTCACAGGGGTCTTGGAACACTGAAGCTTTCTTT	CASSVSQGSWNTEAFF
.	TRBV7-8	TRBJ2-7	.	TGTGCCAGCAGCCCGACCTTTTCCTACGAGCAGTACTTC	CASSPTFSYEQYF
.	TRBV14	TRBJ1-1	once	TGTGCCAGCAGCCAAGTGGGCAGGGCGAACACTGAAGCTTTCTTT	CASSQVGRANTEAFF
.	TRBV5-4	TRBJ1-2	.	TGTGCCAGCAGCTTGGGCACGATCCCCAACTATGGCTACACCTTC	CASSLGTIPNYGYTF
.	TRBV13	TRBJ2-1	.	TGTGCCAGCAGCCACCCTAGTGCCCATGAGCAGTTCTTC	CASSHPSAHEQFF
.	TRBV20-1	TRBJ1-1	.	TGCAGTGCCTTTACGGGGGGTGAAGCTTTCTTT	CSAFTGGEAFF
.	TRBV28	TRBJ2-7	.	TGTGCCAGCAGTTTATCTACAGAGTACAACTACGAGCAGTACTTC	CASSLSTEYNYEQYF
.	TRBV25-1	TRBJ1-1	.	TGTGCCAGCAGTGAATGGGAGGGCTCGAACACTGAAGCTTTCTTT	CASSEWEGSNTEAFF
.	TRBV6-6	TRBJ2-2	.	TGTGCCAGCAGTTACTCCGAGAGCGCGAACACCGGGGAGCTGTTTTTT	CASSYSESANTGELFF
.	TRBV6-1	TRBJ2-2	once	TGTGCCAGCAGACTACAAGGGCCTGGCGGGGAGCTGTTTTTT	CASRLQGPGGELFF
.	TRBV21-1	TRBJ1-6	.	TGTGCCAGTCATTGGATACCCGGGACAGGGGATGATTCACCCCTCCACTTT	CASHWIPGTGDDSPLHF
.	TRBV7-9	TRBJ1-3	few	TGTGCCAGCAGCTGGGGACAAGACGGAAACACCATATATTTT	CASSWGQDGNTIYF
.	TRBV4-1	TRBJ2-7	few	TGCGCCAGCAGCCAAGATGTGGGCTCCTACGAGCAGTACTTC	CASSQDVGSYEQYF
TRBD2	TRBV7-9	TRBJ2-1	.	TGTGCCACCCAGTCGCGGGGGGCTCCCTACAATGAGCAGTTCTTC	CATQSRGAPYNEQFF
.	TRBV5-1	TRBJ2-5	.	TGCGCCAGCAGCACACGATCACTAGCAGATGGAGAGACCCAGTACTTC	CASSTRSLADGETQYF
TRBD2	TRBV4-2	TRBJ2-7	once	TGTGCCAGCAGCCAAGGCACGGTACTAGCGGGGGACCTCTCCTACGAGCAGTACTTC	CASSQGTVLAGDLSYEQYF
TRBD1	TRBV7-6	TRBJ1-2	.	TGTGCCAGCAGTCCCGGGACAGGGACTTTATTTTACTATGGCTACACCTTC	CASSPGTGTLFYYGYTF
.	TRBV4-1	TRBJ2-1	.	TGCGCCAGCGTGGGAAACTCCTACAATGAGCAGTTCTTC	CASVGNSYNEQFF
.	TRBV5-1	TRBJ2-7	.	TGCGCCAGCAGCTTGGGGGACAACTACGAGCAGTACTTC	CASSLGDNYEQYF
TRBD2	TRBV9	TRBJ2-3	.	TGTGCCAGCAGCCCCCCAGGTTCTAGCGGGGATACGCAGTATTTT	CASSPPGSSGDTQYF
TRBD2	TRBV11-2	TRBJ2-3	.	TGTGCCAGCAGCTCCGGGGGGGCGCGTCTCACTAGCACAGATACGCAGTATTTT	CASSSGGARLTSTDTQYF
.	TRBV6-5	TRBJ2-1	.	TGTGCCAGCAGTTACGTTAACAGGGGGGGTGAGCAGTTCTTC	CASSYVNRGGEQFF
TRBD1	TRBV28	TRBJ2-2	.	TGTGCCAGCAGTTTATCCCGACAGGGGGCGGGGACCGGGGAGCTGTTTTTT	CASSLSRQGAGTGELFF
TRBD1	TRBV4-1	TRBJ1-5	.	TGCGCCAGCAGCCAATCCACGGACAGGGCTTATCAGCCCCAGCATTTT	CASSQSTDRAYQPQHF
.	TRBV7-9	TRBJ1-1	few	TGTGCCAGCAGCTCCACAGGGACGCCTGAAGCTTTCTTT	CASSSTGTPEAFF
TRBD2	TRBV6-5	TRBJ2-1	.	TGTGCCAGCAGTTACCTAGCGGGGGGGGAATACAATGAGCAGTTCTTC	CASSYLAGGEYNEQFF
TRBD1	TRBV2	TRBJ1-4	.	TGTGCCAGCAGCCTAAACAGGGGGCGTCCAACAACTAATGAAAAACTGTTTTTT	CASSLNRGRPTTNEKLFF
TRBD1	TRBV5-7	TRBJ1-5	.	TGTGCCAGCAGCTTGTGGCTAACACCCGGACAGGGCTTTTTGCCCCAGCATTTT	CASSLWLTPGQGFLPQHF
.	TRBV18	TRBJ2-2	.	TGTGCCAGCTCGCTCTCCCCCCCCTACGGGGAGCTGTTTTTT	CASSLSPPYGELFF
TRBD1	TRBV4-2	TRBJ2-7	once	TGTGCCAGCAGCCCTGGACAGGGGGATACCTACGAGCAGTACTTC	CASSPGQGDTYEQYF
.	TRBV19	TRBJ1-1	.	TGTGCCAGTAGTATAAGGACCCCGAACACTGAAGCTTTCTTT	CASSIRTPNTEAFF